These T cell receptor beta chains were read from a single sample in a study of vaccination and CD4 T cells after COVID-19. TCRdb ran MiXCR on the PCR reads and lists one entry per CDR3 protein. The sample has about 22,000 distinct CDR3 sequences; more than 30% are singletons. For these TCRs, the target antigens are not known. The input for sequencing was CD4+ T cells from blood, cultured in vitro, taken about 7 months after SARS-CoV-2 vaccination. The receptor source for this set is a human donor who had recovered from COVID-19. The conserved cysteine and the conserved F or W are not part of the CDR3 here. Size tells how often a clone was seen (once, few, many) or the class of an expanded clone, and some rows leave it out.

abundance: few
v_gene: TRBV6-1
len: 10
CDR3aa: ASTDQQETQY

abundance: -
v_gene: TRBV20-1
len: 12
CDR3aa: SARVGTGQETQY

abundance: -
v_gene: TRBV7-3
len: 13
CDR3aa: ASSLRRANTGELF

abundance: once
v_gene: TRBV5-8
len: 11
CDR3aa: ASSLTSWETQY

abundance: -
v_gene: TRBV15
len: 12
CDR3aa: ATRSDRKNTEAF

abundance: -
v_gene: TRBV18
len: 13
CDR3aa: ASSTGTPDNSPLH

abundance: many
v_gene: TRBV20-1
len: 11
CDR3aa: SARRIQGDEQF

abundance: -
v_gene: TRBV18
len: 12
CDR3aa: ASSPPGGGGIQY

abundance: -
v_gene: TRBV7-8
len: 10
CDR3aa: ASPPKNSEQY

abundance: -
v_gene: TRBV4-1
len: 14
CDR3aa: ASSQVDLVVTDTQY

abundance: -
v_gene: TRBV7-7
len: 13
CDR3aa: ASSLAHGSIYEQY

abundance: medium-sized
v_gene: TRBV7-9
len: 13
CDR3aa: ASSLARGRTDTQY

abundance: -
v_gene: TRBV20-1
len: 12
CDR3aa: SARFSGKNTEAF

abundance: -
v_gene: TRBV6-1
len: 11
CDR3aa: ASRDSNNSPLH

abundance: -
v_gene: TRBV20-1
len: 12
CDR3aa: SARAWDPRSEQY

abundance: -
v_gene: TRBV6-1
len: 11
CDR3aa: ATLDSGQDTQY

abundance: few
v_gene: TRBV7-6
len: 14
CDR3aa: ASSLELLGGYETQY

abundance: -
v_gene: TRBV5-4
len: 13
CDR3aa: ASSREGGSDTEAF

abundance: few
v_gene: TRBV7-8
len: 14
CDR3aa: ASSLSAAGGYQPQH

abundance: -
v_gene: TRBV7-2
len: 11
CDR3aa: ASSAGGYYEQY

abundance: many
v_gene: TRBV20-1
len: 12
CDR3aa: SARDGGRTDTQY

abundance: -
v_gene: TRBV20-1
len: 14
CDR3aa: SARILAGVRTDTQY

abundance: -
v_gene: TRBV19
len: 13
CDR3aa: ASSQGTGVNNEQF

abundance: -
v_gene: TRBV24-1
len: 13
CDR3aa: ATSDLHKQFDEQY

abundance: -
v_gene: TRBV6-1
len: 11
CDR3aa: ASSDQGGSGYT

abundance: few
v_gene: TRBV19
len: 11
CDR3aa: ASSTLGPYEQY

abundance: -
v_gene: TRBV4-2
len: 14
CDR3aa: ASSQDRGEGNQPQH

abundance: few
v_gene: TRBV7-8
len: 9
CDR3aa: ASSLASEAF

abundance: -
v_gene: TRBV2
len: 10
CDR3aa: ASRATASPQY

abundance: few
v_gene: TRBV11-3
len: 13
CDR3aa: ASSDTGGAWETQY

abundance: medium-sized
v_gene: TRBV20-1
len: 13
CDR3aa: SAPRASGGAGTQY

abundance: -
v_gene: TRBV7-2
len: 12
CDR3aa: ASSLVGSPYEQY

abundance: few
v_gene: TRBV20-1
len: 14
CDR3aa: SARLLAGGAYNEQF

abundance: -
v_gene: TRBV6-1
len: 14
CDR3aa: ASGSPGLAGVGTQY

abundance: -
v_gene: TRBV2
len: 11
CDR3aa: ASGDRGRGIKY

abundance: few
v_gene: TRBV15
len: 13
CDR3aa: ATSSRRRLQETQY

abundance: few
v_gene: TRBV5-4
len: 13
CDR3aa: ASSTHSGGTDTQY

abundance: few
v_gene: TRBV10-3
len: 13
CDR3aa: AISVRQGLIYGYT

abundance: -
v_gene: TRBV5-6
len: 12
CDR3aa: ASSVSGNSYEQY

abundance: once
v_gene: TRBV6-2/TRBV6-3
len: 11
CDR3aa: ASRTPATDTQY

abundance: -
v_gene: TRBV7-2
len: 11
CDR3aa: ASSSYTGRPLH

abundance: few
v_gene: TRBV5-4
len: 12
CDR3aa: ASSPKEAGETQY

abundance: many
v_gene: TRBV7-3
len: 11
CDR3aa: ASSITSGTTAF

abundance: -
v_gene: TRBV6-1
len: 11
CDR3aa: ASTLSDPYEQY

abundance: -
v_gene: TRBV6-2/TRBV6-3
len: 12
CDR3aa: ASRQGLWNQPQH

abundance: few
v_gene: TRBV10-3
len: 14
CDR3aa: AISVTGGPYNSPLH

abundance: few
v_gene: TRBV7-2
len: 12
CDR3aa: ASSLGHQQETQY

abundance: -
v_gene: TRBV7-2
len: 10
CDR3aa: ASSLDYNEQF

abundance: -
v_gene: TRBV6-1
len: 11
CDR3aa: ASRASGQETQY

abundance: -
v_gene: TRBV27
len: 11
CDR3aa: ASSPNRGRGYT

abundance: -
v_gene: TRBV27
len: 9
CDR3aa: EPPQGETQY

abundance: -
v_gene: TRBV27
len: 14
CDR3aa: ASSSIQENFSYEQY

abundance: large
v_gene: TRBV7-2
len: 13
CDR3aa: ASSPVVGRVDGYT

abundance: -
v_gene: TRBV6-1
len: 14
CDR3aa: ASTVAGWAYNSPLH

abundance: -
v_gene: TRBV4-1
len: 12
CDR3aa: ASAYRGGDTEAF

abundance: -
v_gene: TRBV24-1
len: 13
CDR3aa: ATSDLGRGRETQY

abundance: few
v_gene: TRBV7-6
len: 14
CDR3aa: ASSLEAGGINSPLH

abundance: -
v_gene: TRBV6-4
len: 11
CDR3aa: ASSVQMGNEQF

abundance: -
v_gene: TRBV20-1
len: 10
CDR3aa: SAWGGDTEAF